Below are 31 T cell receptor beta chains sequenced from a single sample in a study of T cells after yellow fever vaccination. TCRdb recomputed calls from the 5' RACE reads with MiXCR, one row per CDR3 protein. Among roughly 96,000 distinct CDR3 sequences listed, more than 7.5% were seen once. This specimen was CD8+ T cells not binding an NS4B(214-222) dextramer, sorted from PBMCs, taken roughly 15 days after the first yellow fever vaccination. The origin of the receptors is a man in his late teens or twenties who received the YFV17D yellow fever vaccine.

This clonotype was recorded a few times. V gene TRBV11-2 combines with J gene TRBJ2-5; TRBD2 is a possible D gene (6 bases). The CDR3 spans 15 residues. The V and J ends lost 1 base and 5 bases respectively, with 14 bases between them. In germline, CDR1 is SGHAT, CDR2 FQNNGV. CDR3 in DNA: TGTGCCAGCAGCTTAGTTCCCGCGGGGCGTGAGACCCAGTACTTC. Its protein is CASSLVPAGRETQYF. Combining the CDR3 with reference TRBV11-2 and TRBJ2-5 gives the whole variable domain EAGVAQSPRYKIIEKRQSVAFWCNPISGHATLYWYQQILGQGPKLLIQFQNNGVVDDSQLPKDRFSAERLKGVDSTLKIQPAKLEDSAVYLCASSLVPAGRETQYFGPGTRLLVL.

This sequence joins TRBV4-3 and TRBJ1-2; D ambiguous. Germline CDR1 reads LGHNA; CDR2 reads YSLEER. Trimming stripped 0 bases from V and 4 bases from J, with 18 bases between. The CDR3 spans 17 residues. The CDR3 coding sequence is TGCGCCAGCAGCCAAGACGCCCCAGAGGCGCCCGGCTATGGCTACACCTTC. Translating gives CASSQDAPEAPGYGYTF.

The sample holds a few counts of this clonotype. This chain connects TRBV7-9 to TRBJ2-1; no reliable D call. V was cut by 1 base and J by 10 bases, with 14 bases left in between. The CDR3 sequence is 14 residues long. Germline V CDR1 and CDR2: SEHNR, FQNEAQ (reference sequence). The CDR3 DNA sequence: TGTGCCAGCAGCTTAGGGGCACCGAATGGGGAGCAGTTCTTC. The encoded protein is CASSLGAPNGEQFF.

The rearrangement links TRBV7-3 to TRBJ1-2; the D is unclear. With 2 bases removed from V and 4 bases from J, the gap between germline ends came to 8 bases. This CDR3 comprises 13 residues. Germline CDR1 SGHTA, CDR2 FQGTGA. CDR3 DNA: TGTGCCAGCAGCTTAGAGGGTGGCTATGGCTACACCTTC. Encoded protein: CASSLEGGYGYTF.

This clonotype was seen more than once but under ten times. This chain links TRBV4-1 with TRBJ2-1, with a tentative D call TRBD2 (5 bases). CDR1 and CDR2 (germline): MGHRA, YSYEKL. The CDR3 spans 16 residues. V was clipped by 1 base and J by 0 bases, with 10 bases between them. CDR3 in amino acids: CASSQVGEGSYNEQFF. The CDR3, as DNA: TGCGCCAGCAGCCAAGTCGGAGAGGGCTCCTACAATGAGCAGTTCTTC.

The CDR3 sequence is CASSWTGRYEQYV. The CDR3 DNA reads TGTGCCAGCAGCTGGACCGGGCGGTACGAGCAGTACGTC. The V gene is TRBV5-6, the J gene TRBJ2-7, with D unclear. The germline V gene encodes CDR1 SGHDT and CDR2 YYEEEE. V gave up 3 bases and J gave up 4 bases, with 11 bases separating them. The CDR3 has 13 residues.

The chain couples TRBV29-1 to TRBJ2-7; 10 positions match TRBD1. The ends lost 0 bases at V and 3 bases at J; junction bases unmatched: 11. This CDR3 contains 17 residues. Germline CDR1 and CDR2: SQVTM and ANQGSEA. The CDR3 DNA reads as TGCAGCGTTGAAGAATCCGGGGGTGGGACAGGGGACTACGAGCAGTACTTC. As protein: CSVEESGGGTGDYEQYF.

This clonotype was detected a few times. The gene calls are TRBV12-3 or TRBV12-4 and TRBJ2-3; no reliable D call. Trimming took off 6 bases at V and 3 bases at J, with 10 bases between the two ends. CDR3 length: 13 residues. CDR3 protein: CASSHAVTDTQYF. CDR3 DNA sequence: TGTGCCAGCAGCCACGCAGTGACAGATACGCAGTATTTT.

Only a few counts were recorded for this clonotype. The chain combines TRBV6-2 or TRBV6-3 with TRBJ2-1; D remains ambiguous. This CDR3 comprises 12 residues. Trimming took 5 bases from V and 11 from J, leaving 13 bases between them. Germline loops: CDR1 MNHEY, CDR2 SVGEGT. This CDR3 is CASSTTEGQQFF. As DNA, the CDR3 is TGTGCCAGCAGTACCACGGAAGGGCAGCAGTTCTTC.

The sample holds a few counts of this clonotype. The V gene is TRBV12-3 or TRBV12-4, the J gene TRBJ1-2; no definite D call. The V end lost 10 bases, the J end lost 3 bases, and 9 bases lay between the germline ends. There are 11 residues in the CDR3. This CDR3 is CATQGHYGYTF. The CDR3 bases are TGTGCCACCCAAGGTCACTATGGCTACACCTTC.

This chain links TRBV7-2 with TRBJ1-4, with unresolved D. This CDR3 region has 13 residues. Trimming cost V 1 base and J 10 bases, with 10 bases left between them. CDR1 is SGHTA, CDR2 FQGNSA, per germline. The CDR3, as DNA: TGTGCCAGCAGCTTAGGGTTAGAGGGAAAACTGTTTTTT. Translation: CASSLGLEGKLFF.

This clonotype was seen repeatedly, ten times or more. The gene calls are TRBV27 and TRBJ2-2; D remains unclear. V was trimmed by 2 bases and J by 0 bases, leaving 1 base between them. CDR3 length: 13 amino acids. CDR1 MNHEY and CDR2 SMNVEV come from the germline V gene (reference sequence). CDR3 sequence reads: CASSLTNTGELFF. The CDR3 bases are TGTGCCAGCAGTTTAACGAACACCGGGGAGCTGTTTTTT.

This clonotype was recorded at least ten times. Given a much more abundant clone one base away, this may be a read error. This rearrangement joins TRBV6-1 to TRBJ2-5, with TRBD2 identical over 11 bases. The V gene's germline CDR1 is MNHNS and CDR2 SASEGT. The J segment lost 4 bases and the V segment lost 1 base, leaving 2 bases of the junction unmatched. The CDR3 totals 15 residues. CDR3 amino acids: CASSEVAGGPETQYF. Written as DNA, the CDR3 is TGTGCCAGCAGTGAAGTAGCGGGGGGGCCAGAGACCCAGTACTTC.

This clonotype was seen more than once but under ten times. The rearrangement links TRBV7-3 to TRBJ1-1; D call uncertain. V was trimmed by 1 base and J by 2 bases, leaving 5 bases between them. This CDR3 contains 13 residues. Germline lookup yields CDR1 SGHTA and CDR2 FQGTGA. This CDR3 is CASSLSSNTEAFF. The CDR3 nucleotides are TGTGCCAGCAGCTTAAGCAGCAACACTGAAGCTTTCTTT.

Concerning this clonotype: This may be a read error: a much more frequent sequence differs by one nucleotide. The V call is TRBV5-5, the J call TRBJ2-7; a possible D gene is TRBD1 (5 bases). This CDR3 region has 15 residues. CDR1 SGHKS and CDR2 YYEKEE come from the germline V gene (reference sequence). The CDR3: CASSPKRGNPYEQCF. CDR3 DNA: TGTGCCAGCAGCCCAAAAAGGGGAAACCCGTACGAGCAGTGCTTC. The variable domain in full, with the rest retrieved from reference TRBV5-5 and TRBJ2-7, is DAGVTQSPTHLIKTRGQQVTLRCSPISGHKSVSWYQQVLGQGPQFIFQYYEKEERGRGNFPDRFSARQFPNYSSELNVNALLLGDSALYLCASSPKRGNPYEQCFGPGTRLTVT.

This clonotype was seen only a few times. V is TRBV7-9 and J is TRBJ2-3; no definite D call. V lost 2 bases, J lost 4 bases, and 7 bases lay in between. The CDR3 runs to 13 residues. The germline CDR1 and CDR2 sequences are SEHNR and FQNEAQ (reference sequence). CDR3 sequence reads: CASSLWAPDTQYF. In DNA form, the CDR3 reads TGTGCCAGCAGCTTATGGGCACCAGATACGCAGTATTTT.

This clonotype was detected a few times. The chain uses TRBV28 and TRBJ2-1, with TRBD2 identical over 14 bases. In germline, CDR1 is MDHEN, CDR2 SYDVKM. The CDR3 runs 17 residues. The V and J ends lost 4 bases and 2 bases, in that order; junction bases with no gene match: 4. CDR3 protein: CASSWGTSGGPYNEQFF. Here the CDR3 DNA reads TGTGCCAGCAGTTGGGGGACTAGCGGGGGTCCCTACAATGAGCAGTTCTTC.

This clonotype has only a few counts. This chain uses TRBV6-2 or TRBV6-3 with TRBJ1-2, with TRBD1 as a possible D gene (5 bases). Germline V lookup: CDR1 MNHEY, CDR2 SVGEGT. The CDR3 totals 16 residues. Trimming took 4 bases from V and 2 from J, leaving 17 bases between them. In DNA, the CDR3 is TGTGCCAGCAGTTCTCAGGGCATCTCGCTGAACTATGGCTACACCTTC. The encoded protein is CASSSQGISLNYGYTF.

This chain connects TRBV12-2 to TRBJ2-2; TRBD1, as called in the table, went unchecked against the DNA. TRBV12-2 is noted as a pseudogene. This CDR3 has 17 residues. The CDR3 sequence: CASRENQGTGCTGELFF. CDR3 sequence (DNA): TGTGCAAGTCGCGAAAATCAGGGGACTGGGTGCACCGGGGAGCTGTTTTTT.

The rearrangement joins TRBV10-3 to TRBJ2-1; weak D call: TRBD2 (6 bases). Between the trimmed V and J ends, which lost 6 bases and 4 bases, there was a span of 19 bases. The CDR3 covers 16 residues. In germline, CDR1 is ENHRY, CDR2 SYGVKD. The CDR3 protein is CAISKRSSGVYNEQFF. The CDR3 DNA follows: TGTGCCATCAGCAAACGGAGTAGCGGCGTATACAATGAGCAGTTCTTC.

V and J are TRBV5-6 and TRBJ2-1; the D gene is possibly TRBD2 (5 bases). Germline CDR1 and CDR2: SGHDT and YYEEEE. The CDR3 is 12 amino acids. Trimming shortened V by 4 bases and J by 9 bases, and 11 bases separated the two germline ends. The CDR3 DNA reads TGTGCCAGCAGCCCCGGACTCGTTGAGCAGTTCTTC. Its protein product is CASSPGLVEQFF.

This clonotype has a handful of counts. The chain carries TRBV20-1 and TRBJ2-7; D tentatively fits TRBD1 or TRBD2 (5 bases each). The CDR3 extends over 11 amino acids. The germline V and J ends were trimmed by 5 bases and 3 bases, with 8 bases remaining between them. CDR1 and CDR2 (germline): DFQATT, SNEGSKA (reference sequence). The CDR3: CSARDHYEQYF. The CDR3 DNA follows: TGCAGTGCTCGGGACCACTACGAGCAGTACTTC.

The chain employs TRBV19 and TRBJ2-7; the D is unclear. The germline V and J ends were trimmed by 1 base and 3 bases, with 13 bases remaining between them. CDR1 is LNHDA and CDR2 is SQIVND in the germline V gene (reference sequence). CDR3 length: 15 amino acids. CDR3 in amino acids: CASSIGNSPGYEQYV. DNA for the CDR3: TGTGCCAGTAGTATAGGGAACAGTCCGGGCTACGAGCAGTACGTC.

The V call is TRBV7-9, the J call TRBJ1-1; D is possibly TRBD1 (6 bases). Trimming pared 5 bases from V and 1 base from J, leaving 11 bases between. The CDR3 sequence is 14 residues long. Germline V gives CDR1 SEHNR, CDR2 FQNEAQ (reference sequence). In DNA, the CDR3 is TGTGCCAGCAGCCAGACGACAGGGAACACTGAAGCTTTCTTT. It codes for CASSQTTGNTEAFF.

This clonotype appeared many times. This rearrangement joins TRBV19 to TRBJ2-7, with D perhaps TRBD2 (6 bases). Germline CDR1 LNHDA, CDR2 SQIVND (reference sequence). V lost 5 bases and J 3 bases, leaving 14 bases between the germline ends. The CDR3 consists of 14 residues. CDR3: CASSYEEGIYEQYF. The CDR3 region has the DNA TGTGCCAGTAGTTACGAGGAGGGCATCTACGAGCAGTACTTC.

The rearrangement links TRBV7-2 to TRBJ2-1, with 9 bases lining up with TRBD1. Germline values: CDR1 SGHTA, CDR2 FQGNSA. Losses at the gene ends were 4 bases for V and 4 bases for J; bases not matched to a gene: 8. The CDR3 totals 16 residues. The CDR3 bases are TGTGCCAGCAGCTACCGGGACAGGGTCGTTTACAATGAGCAGTTCTTC. This encodes CASSYRDRVVYNEQFF. The full variable domain, with the rest looked up from reference TRBV7-2 and TRBJ2-1, is GAGVSQSPSNKVTEKGKDVELRCDPISGHTALYWYRQSLGQGLEFLIYFQGNSAPDKSGLPSDRFSAERTGGSVSTLTIQRTQQEDSAVYLCASSYRDRVVYNEQFFGPGTRLTVL.

This clonotype was detected many times. DNA for the CDR3: TGTGCCAGCAGTTCCGGGTTGACAGGGAACACCGGGGAGCTGTTTTTT. Encoded protein: CASSSGLTGNTGELFF. The chain joins TRBV6-5 to TRBJ2-2, with D perhaps matching TRBD1 (6 bases). V lost 4 bases and J 1 base, leaving 13 bases between the germline ends. Germline assignment: CDR1 MNHEY and CDR2 SVGAGI. The CDR3 consists of 16 residues.

This clonotype was counted between two and nine times. The genes are TRBV6-1 and TRBJ1-6, with TRBD1 matching over 9 bases. The CDR3 sequence is 15 residues long. Germline loops: CDR1 MNHNS, CDR2 SASEGT. The J segment lost 5 bases and the V segment lost 6 bases, leaving 5 bases of the junction unmatched. CDR3 in DNA: TGTGCCAGCAGCAGGACAGGGGTCAATAATTCACCCCTCCACTTT. It translates to CASSRTGVNNSPLHF.

The gene calls are TRBV6-1 and TRBJ2-5; D unresolved. Between the trimmed V and J ends, which lost 7 bases and 1 base, there was a span of 19 bases. CDR3 length equals 16 residues. Germline loops: CDR1 MNHNS, CDR2 SASEGT. CDR3 protein: CASTYGFSSGQETQYF. CDR3 bases: TGTGCCAGCACCTACGGTTTTAGCTCGGGCCAAGAGACCCAGTACTTC.

This clonotype was seen a handful of times. The chain uses TRBV7-8 and TRBJ2-3, with 8 bases fitting TRBD2. CDR3 length: 16 amino acids. In germline, CDR1 is SGHVS, CDR2 FQNEAQ. The V and J ends lost 5 bases and 4 bases, in that order; junction bases with no gene match: 11. The CDR3 DNA reads as TGTGCCAGCAGCCTGCCTCGGGGGGGAGGCCCAGATACGCAGTATTTT. Its translation: CASSLPRGGGPDTQYF.

This chain links TRBV5-1 with TRBJ2-1; D remains ambiguous. In germline, CDR1 is SGHRS, CDR2 YFSETQ. This CDR3 has 14 amino acids. The V and J ends lost 2 bases and 5 bases respectively, with 11 bases between them. The chain's CDR3 is CASSLIGPNNEQFF. The DNA of the CDR3 is TGCGCCAGCAGCTTAATAGGGCCCAACAATGAGCAGTTCTTC.